What follows are 29 T cell receptor beta chains derived from one specimen sequenced in a study of T cell repertoires in cytomegalovirus infection. From the reads, TCRdb called clonotypes with MiXCR, one entry per CDR3 protein. The sample has some 230,000 distinct CDR3 sequences, over 20% seen once. The sample taken for sequencing was CD8+ T cells from PBMCs. The receptors derive from a human donor in good health (CMV status not recorded). Some clones in this sample may be carry-over from other donors' samples.

This clonotype was detected a few times. The chain has TRBV5-4 and TRBJ2-1; no firm D call. This CDR3 contains 13 residues. Trimming took 4 bases from V and 7 from J, leaving 12 bases between them. CDR1 and CDR2 from the germline V gene are SGHNT and YYREEE (reference sequence). CDR3 DNA sequence: TGTGCCAGCAGCCTCCTCCTCAGTAATGAGCAGTTCTTC. Amino acid sequence: CASSLLLSNEQFF. The full variable domain, its missing parts supplied by reference TRBV5-4 and TRBJ2-1, is ETGVTQSPTHLIKTRGQQVTLRCSSQSGHNTVSWYQQALGQGPQFIFQYYREEENGRGNFPPRFSGLQFPNYSSELNVNALELDDSALYLCASSLLLSNEQFFGPGTRLTVL.

This clonotype occurred many times. Written as DNA, the CDR3 is TGTGCCAGCAGCTCCCCAGGGAACACTGAAGCTTTCTTT. Amino acids: CASSSPGNTEAFF. The chain has TRBV12-3 or TRBV12-4 and TRBJ1-1; no reliable D call. The V and J ends lost 6 bases and 1 base respectively, with 9 bases between them. This CDR3 is 13 amino acids long.

The chain has TRBV20-1 and TRBJ1-1, with D perhaps matching TRBD1 (6 bases). Per the germline V gene, CDR1 is DFQATT and CDR2 is SNEGSKA (reference sequence). Trimming took off 1 base at V and 7 bases at J, with 10 bases between the two ends. The CDR3 covers 12 residues. The CDR3 spells CSARVGANEAFF. The CDR3 nucleotides are TGCAGTGCTAGAGTGGGGGCTAATGAAGCTTTCTTT.

This sequence joins TRBV7-9 and TRBJ2-7; the match to TRBD2 covers 7 bases. The CDR3 is 17 amino acids. Unmatched junction bases numbered 8, after V lost 0 bases and J lost 0 bases. The germline gives CDR1 SEHNR, CDR2 FQNEAQ (reference sequence). The CDR3 spells CASSLASGGDFSYEQYF. CDR3 bases: TGTGCCAGCAGCTTAGCGTCGGGGGGAGACTTCTCCTACGAGCAGTACTTC.

The gene calls are TRBV9 and TRBJ2-3; D may match TRBD1 or TRBD2 (6 bases each). The CDR3 length is 15 residues. Germline V gene data show CDR1 as SGDLS and CDR2 as YYNGEE. V lost 0 bases, J lost 4 bases, and 12 bases lay in between. The CDR3 nucleotides are TGTGCCAGCAGCGTAGCTAGGGGGGTGGCAGATACGCAGTATTTT. This encodes CASSVARGVADTQYF.

V gene TRBV5-1 combines with J gene TRBJ2-7; either TRBD1 or TRBD2 may supply D (5 bases each). This CDR3 has 14 residues. Trimming pared 5 bases from V and 2 bases from J, leaving 14 bases between. The germline CDR1 and CDR2 sequences are SGHRS and YFSETQ. CDR3 nucleotides: TGCGCCAGCAGTTCCGGGGACCTTACCTACGAGCAGTACTTC. Its translation: CASSSGDLTYEQYF.

This clonotype turned up a few times. The V gene is TRBV20-1, the J gene TRBJ2-1; 8 nucleotides agree with TRBD2. The CDR3 has 13 residues. Per germline, CDR1 DFQATT and CDR2 SNEGSKA (reference sequence). The V and J ends lost 3 bases and 7 bases, in that order; junction bases with no gene match: 5. CDR3 DNA sequence: TGCAGTGCTAGGTCCGGGGGGGAAAATGAGCAGTTCTTC. As protein: CSARSGGENEQFF.

This clonotype appeared a few times. The genes are TRBV5-1 and TRBJ2-7; 11 bases are shared with TRBD2. V shed 4 bases and J 1 base; nucleotides not matched to a gene: 7. The CDR3 length is 16 residues. CDR1 and CDR2 from the germline V gene are SGHRS and YFSETQ. This CDR3 is CASSRGTSGTSYEQYF. CDR3 nucleotides: TGCGCCAGCAGCCGGGGGACTAGCGGTACATCCTACGAGCAGTACTTC.

The rearrangement joins TRBV28 to TRBJ1-5, with D hard to call. The CDR3 is made up of 17 amino acids. Trimming shortened V by 6 bases and J by 2 bases, and 20 bases separated the two germline ends. The germline CDR1 and CDR2 sequences are MDHEN and SYDVKM. The CDR3 bases are TGTGCCAGCAGGACCCGTGGGCCGTTATTGGGCAATCAGCCCCAGCATTTT. As protein: CASRTRGPLLGNQPQHF.

This chain links TRBV7-6 with TRBJ2-3, with a tentative D call TRBD2 (5 bases). Per the germline V gene, CDR1 is SGHVS and CDR2 is FNYEAQ. The CDR3 consists of 15 residues. Trimming stripped 5 bases from V and 2 bases from J, with 14 bases between. CDR3 in DNA: TGTGCCAGCAGCCTTGAAAGCGGTTACACAGATACGCAGTATTTT. Amino acid sequence: CASSLESGYTDTQYF.

V is TRBV20-1 and J is TRBJ1-1; no definite D call. Germline CDR1 is DFQATT and CDR2 is SNEGSKA (reference sequence). Trimming stripped 0 bases from V and 4 bases from J, with 15 bases between. The CDR3 loop spans 15 amino acids. CDR3 protein: CSAREGIGLGTEAFF. DNA of the CDR3: TGCAGTGCTAGAGAGGGGATAGGATTAGGCACTGAAGCTTTCTTT.

This clonotype was seen at least ten times. The chain combines TRBV28 with TRBJ2-5, with D possibly being TRBD2 (6 bases). Trimming removed 6 bases from V and 7 bases from J, with 27 bases in between. Germline loops: CDR1 MDHEN, CDR2 SYDVKM. The CDR3 contains 17 residues. CDR3 residues: CASSQEGSRARLGTQYF. CDR3 DNA: TGTGCCAGCAGCCAGGAGGGTTCTCGTGCCCGCCTTGGGACCCAGTACTTC.

This chain links TRBV15 with TRBJ2-1, with 9 bases identical to TRBD1. Germline V CDR1 and CDR2: LNHNV, YYDKDF (reference sequence). V shed 2 bases and J 10 bases; nucleotides not matched to a gene: 9. The CDR3 has 15 residues. The CDR3 DNA reads as TGTGCCACCAGCAGATGGGAACAGGGGGCCAGAGAGCAGTTCTTC. Translated: CATSRWEQGAREQFF. Filled out from reference TRBV15 and TRBJ2-1, the complete variable domain reads DAMVIQNPRYQVTQFGKPVTLSCSQTLNHNVMYWYQQKSSQAPKLLFHYYDKDFNNEADTPDNFQSRRPNTSFCFLDIRSPGLGDTAMYLCATSRWEQGAREQFFGPGTRLTVL.

This clonotype occurred many times. CDR3 protein: CASGPAGAVNQPQHF. CDR3 DNA sequence: TGTGCCAGCGGCCCTGCGGGGGCGGTGAATCAGCCCCAGCATTTT. The V and J genes are TRBV6-2 or TRBV6-3 and TRBJ1-5, with D tentatively TRBD1 (6 bases). The V end was cut by 8 bases, the J end by 4 bases, with 18 bases between. Germline CDR1 reads MNHEY; CDR2 reads SVGEGT. The CDR3 has 15 residues.

This chain connects TRBV4-1 to TRBJ2-7, with 10 bases aligning to TRBD2. Germline assignment: CDR1 MGHRA and CDR2 YSYEKL. The CDR3 is 14 residues long. V shed 4 bases and J 5 bases; nucleotides not matched to a gene: 5. CDR3 in DNA: TGCGCCAGCAGCCCGGGAAGCGGGGGGGACGAGCAGTACTTC. It specifies CASSPGSGGDEQYF.

This clonotype showed up many times. The chain couples TRBV7-2 to TRBJ2-7, with no clear D. The CDR3 has 13 residues. Between the trimmed V and J ends, which lost 1 base and 6 bases, there was a span of 10 bases. Germline-derived CDR1 and CDR2 are SGHTA and FQGNSA. CDR3 in amino acids: CASSLGGVREQYF. CDR3 nucleotide sequence: TGTGCCAGCAGCTTAGGTGGGGTTCGCGAGCAGTACTTC.

This clonotype has just one count. This sequence joins TRBV25-1 and TRBJ2-7; 10 nucleotides agree with TRBD2. J lost 7 bases, V lost 3 bases, and 9 bases had no gene match. Germline V gene lookup returns CDR1 MGHDK and CDR2 SYGVNS. The CDR3 has 15 amino acids. The CDR3 DNA follows: TGTGCCAGCAGTGAGGGAGCGGGGGGGCCAGATGAGCAGTACTTC. Residues: CASSEGAGGPDEQYF.

The V and J genes are TRBV7-2 and TRBJ2-2, with D uncertain. V was pared by 2 bases and J by 3 bases, with 10 bases between. Germline CDR1 and CDR2: SGHTA and FQGNSA. This CDR3 region has 15 residues. The CDR3 protein is CASSLPHSYTGELFF. In DNA, the CDR3 is TGTGCCAGCAGCTTACCCCACAGCTACACCGGGGAGCTGTTTTTT.

This clonotype was recorded a few times. The chain links TRBV7-6 to TRBJ2-7, with D maybe TRBD2 (6 bases). V was trimmed by 1 base and J by 4 bases, leaving 17 bases between them. Germline V lookup: CDR1 SGHVS, CDR2 FNYEAQ. The CDR3 covers 16 residues. CDR3 bases: TGTGCCAGCAGCTTAGAGGGCGGGACGGAACCTTACGAGCAGTACTTC. It codes for CASSLEGGTEPYEQYF.

The chain recombines TRBV5-6 with TRBJ1-1, with no clear D. V shed 4 bases and J shed 3 bases, with 7 bases lying between them. This CDR3 comprises 12 residues. Germline values: CDR1 SGHDT, CDR2 YYEEEE. The DNA of the CDR3 is TGTGCCAGCAGCCCCGGAGACACTGAAGCTTTCTTT. Its translation is CASSPGDTEAFF.

This clonotype has at least ten counts. The rearrangement uses TRBV7-2 and TRBJ2-5; D ambiguous. The CDR3 totals 13 residues. CDR1 and CDR2 (germline): SGHTA, FQGNSA. V was cut by 5 bases and J by 4 bases, with 11 bases left in between. The CDR3 loop is CASSTVPGETQYF. For the CDR3, the DNA is TGTGCCAGCAGCACTGTCCCAGGAGAGACCCAGTACTTC.

This clonotype was recorded many times. This rearrangement joins TRBV7-8 to TRBJ1-5, with D hard to call. The germline V gene encodes CDR1 SGHVS and CDR2 FQNEAQ. The CDR3 contains 16 residues. The V end lost 3 bases, the J end lost 6 bases, and 18 bases lay between the germline ends. The CDR3 DNA follows: TGTGCCAGCAGCTTGGGAGGCGGGGTCCTGGGTCAGCCCCAGCATTTT. Its protein product is CASSLGGGVLGQPQHF.

This clonotype has a count of ten or more. The rearrangement joins TRBV28 to TRBJ2-5; TRBD2 might be the D (5 bases). The CDR3 is 13 residues long. Trimming pared 11 bases from V and 5 bases from J, leaving 18 bases between. The germline V gene has CDR1 MDHEN and CDR2 SYDVKM. CDR3 nucleotide sequence: TGTGCCGGAGGTACGGGGTTAGGCGAGACCCAGTACTTC. Encoded protein: CAGGTGLGETQYF.

The rearrangement uses TRBV29-1 and TRBJ1-2, with D maybe TRBD1 (5 bases). The length of the CDR3 is 13 residues. Trimming cost V 0 bases and J 3 bases, with 8 bases left between them. The germline gives CDR1 SQVTM, CDR2 ANQGSEA. The DNA for the CDR3 is TGCAGCGTTGAAGACCTGGGGGACTATGGCTACACCTTC. Translated, it gives CSVEDLGDYGYTF. Supplemented by reference TRBV29-1 and TRBJ1-2, the full variable domain reads SAVISQKPSRDICQRGTSLTIQCQVDSQVTMMFWYRQQPGQSLTLIATANQGSEATYESGFVIDKFPISRPNLTFSTLTVSNMSPEDSSIYLCSVEDLGDYGYTFGSGTRLTVV.

The genes are TRBV10-3 and TRBJ2-3; D is possibly TRBD1 or TRBD2 (6 bases each). CDR1 ENHRY and CDR2 SYGVKD come from the germline V gene. V gave up 3 bases and J gave up 4 bases, with 11 bases separating them. The CDR3 loop spans 14 amino acids. The CDR3 here is CAISDLGGPDTQYF. The CDR3, as DNA: TGTGCCATCAGTGATTTGGGGGGCCCAGATACGCAGTATTTT.

The chain has TRBV20-1 and TRBJ1-4; D is unresolved. There are 13 residues in the CDR3. The ends were cut back, 5 bases at V and 5 bases at J, with 12 bases in the middle. Germline V gene sequence: CDR1 DFQATT, CDR2 SNEGSKA (reference sequence). CDR3 DNA: TGCAGTGCTCCCCAGGCTGCGAATGAAAAACTGTTTTTT. Translation gives CSAPQAANEKLFF.

V gene TRBV28 combines with J gene TRBJ1-2; the match to TRBD1 covers 9 bases. CDR1 and CDR2 from the germline V gene are MDHEN and SYDVKM. V shed 7 bases and J 6 bases; nucleotides not matched to a gene: 6. This CDR3 region has 13 residues. The CDR3 DNA sequence: TGTGCCAGCATCTCGGGACAGGGAAATGGCTACACCTTC. Amino acid sequence: CASISGQGNGYTF.

This clonotype showed up just a few times. The DNA of the CDR3 is TGTGCCAGCAGCGATTGGGACAGGCCTTACAATGAGCAGTTCTTC. Its translation: CASSDWDRPYNEQFF. This chain connects TRBV7-9 to TRBJ2-1, with 8 bases identical to TRBD1. The V gene end was trimmed by 5 bases and the J gene end by 4 bases; junction bases not matched to a gene: 7. Germline V gives CDR1 SEHNR, CDR2 FQNEAQ (reference sequence). The CDR3 length is 15 residues.

On this clonotype: This clone may be a read error of a much larger clone one base away. V is TRBV7-9 and J is TRBJ1-6; D gene ambiguous. The CDR3 loop spans 16 amino acids. The germline CDR1 and CDR2 sequences are SEHNR and FQNEAQ (reference sequence). The CDR3 coding sequence is TGTACCAGCAGCCTATCTTGGAACGCTGATAATTCACCCCTCCACTTT. Translating it yields CTSSLSWNADNSPLHF.